This TCR beta chain was profiled in a study of T cell repertoires in cytomegalovirus infection. Turning to the study itself: Evidence of both CMV infection and a matching HLA type came from public TCR beta signatures.

Study-level findings and limits: Identification of carriers of CMV plus the relevant HLA was performed using cumulative public TCR beta family frequency. Clonotypes of TCR beta that were HLA-C-restricted and CMV-specific dominated the ex vivo response.

Turning to this clonotype: Its target is unknown.

Germline values: CDR1 SNHLY, CDR2 FYNNEI. Germline trimming cut 4 bases from V and 15 bases from J; bases unmatched to any gene: 5. The CDR3 runs to 11 residues. TCRdb re-analysed the reads in MiXCR, keeping a single row per CDR3 protein. The repertoire holds approximately 750,000 distinct CDR3 sequences, with roughly 36% as singletons. The J gene is TRBJ2-4, the V gene TRBV2; 8 bases map to TRBD1. The sample consisted of PBMCs. This clonotype was obtained from a human donor in good health (CMV status not recorded). Some clones in this sample may be carry-over from other donors' samples. CDR3 region: CASSARDRMYF. The CDR3 coding sequence is TGTGCCAGCAGTGCGAGGGACAGGATGTACTTC.